These 6 T cell receptor beta chains came from one sample sequenced in a study of molecular identifiers for immune sequencing clone quantification. TCRdb re-derived calls from the PCR reads in MiXCR, one entry per CDR3 protein. This repertoire shows 460,000 or so distinct CDR3 sequences, around a fifth found once; its top ten account for 0.65% to 0.95%. Sequenced sample: naive CD8+ T cells from blood, with Jurkat cell RNA spiked in. As to subset: FACS-sorted CD8+CD4-CCR7+CD45RA+ naive T cells. The receptors shown here come from a human donor in good health. Some libraries in this study had Jurkat cell RNA spiked in.

This clonotype was observed many times. The chain links TRBV14 to TRBJ1-1, with D possibly being TRBD1 (6 bases). The CDR3 consists of 16 residues. V was clipped by 3 bases and J by 1 base, with 15 bases between them. Germline lookup yields CDR1 SGHDN and CDR2 FVKESK. The CDR3 reads CASSHFRQATNTEAFF. The CDR3 bases are TGTGCCAGCAGCCACTTCAGACAGGCTACGAACACTGAAGCTTTCTTT.

CDR3 loop: CSASIGVPEAFF. The CDR3 DNA follows: TGCAGTGCTAGTATCGGGGTACCTGAAGCTTTCTTT. The chain joins TRBV20-1 to TRBJ1-1; D is unclear. V was clipped by 3 bases and J by 6 bases, with 11 bases between them. Per the germline V gene, CDR1 is DFQATT and CDR2 is SNEGSKA (reference sequence). This CDR3 is built from 12 residues.

This clonotype occurred many times. The V call is TRBV20-1, the J call TRBJ2-3; weak D call: TRBD2 (5 bases). The V and J ends lost 5 bases and 2 bases respectively, with 26 bases between them. The germline V gene has CDR1 DFQATT and CDR2 SNEGSKA (reference sequence). The CDR3 runs 18 residues. The CDR3 here is CSALQWTSAGTDTDTQYF. The CDR3, as DNA: TGCAGTGCTCTTCAATGGACGTCGGCGGGCACGGACACAGATACGCAGTATTTT.

This clonotype appeared many times. The chain employs TRBV7-7 and TRBJ2-3; a weak D match, TRBD2 (7 bases). Between the trimmed V and J ends, which lost 1 base and 6 bases, there was a span of 11 bases. CDR1 is SSHAT, CDR2 FNYEAQ, per germline (reference sequence). This CDR3 has 14 amino acids. This CDR3 is CASSLVEGGDTQYF. The CDR3 coding sequence is TGTGCCAGCAGCTTAGTTGAGGGGGGGGATACGCAGTATTTT.

This clonotype was observed a few times. A read error is possible here, since a much larger clone lies one base away. This likely comes from a read error, as the CDR3 has no conserved phenylalanine or tryptophan at its end. The gene calls are TRBV7-2 and TRBJ1-3; D uncertain. The CDR3 runs 16 residues. Trimming pared 1 base from V and 0 bases from J, leaving 10 bases between. Germline V gene lookup returns CDR1 SGHTA and CDR2 FQGNSA. The CDR3 region is CASSLVGFGSGNTIYL. The CDR3 bases are TGTGCCAGCAGCTTAGTAGGGTTCGGCTCTGGAAACACCATATATCTT.

This clonotype was seen ten or more times. J is TRBJ2-7 and V is TRBV27; 7 nucleotides agree with TRBD1. This CDR3 contains 15 residues. V gave up 0 bases and J gave up 2 bases; unmatched junction bases: 4. Germline V gene sequence: CDR1 MNHEY, CDR2 SMNVEV (reference sequence). The CDR3 coding sequence is TGTGCCAGCAGTTTATCAGGGGGCGAAGCCTACGAGCAGTACTTC. Its protein product is CASSLSGGEAYEQYF.